This is a list of T cell receptor beta chains from one sample in a study of shared clonotypes between healthy human individuals. The table came from immunoSEQ multiplex PCR; TCRdb's copy has only in-frame clones and leaves some out. The sample has a few million clones, 85% to 95% seen once. Sequenced input: naive CD4+ T cells from PBMCs. These receptors were taken from a man between 18 and 35 years old in good health. Some clones in this sample may be carry-over from other donors' samples. CDR3s include the opening cysteine and the closing phenylalanine or tryptophan. A D gene is named only where the DNA matches it firmly. Part of the rows lack a size; the others show once, few, many or a class for expanded clones.

DNA	CDR3	size	D	V	J
TGTGCCAGCAGCTTAGCCGTGGGGCAGAGTCTCACCGGGGAGCTGTTTTTT	CASSLAVGQSLTGELFF	.	.	TRBV7-9	TRBJ2-2
TGTGCCAGCAGTGGGGGAATAGGAAACACCATATATTTT	CASSGGIGNTIYF	.	.	TRBV25-1	TRBJ1-3
TGTGCCAGCAGCTTAGGGGCAGGGAGGACTGAAGCTTTCTTT	CASSLGAGRTEAFF	few	.	TRBV7-9	TRBJ1-1
TGTGCCACCTCCTTTGAAGGGGAAGGCTACACCTTC	CATSFEGEGYTF	.	.	TRBV2	TRBJ1-2
TGTGCCAGTGCCCTAGGGGGTGTGAATGGCTACACCTTC	CASALGGVNGYTF	.	.	TRBV6-1	TRBJ1-2
TGTGCCAGCAGTGAATCGGCAGGGAACACTGAAGCTTTCTTT	CASSESAGNTEAFF	few	.	TRBV6-1	TRBJ1-1
TGTGCCAGCAGTCTAGCGTTCACCTACGAGCAGTACTTC	CASSLAFTYEQYF	once	.	TRBV28	TRBJ2-7
TGTGCCAGCTCACGAGGGGGCACTGAAGCTTTCTTT	CASSRGGTEAFF	.	.	TRBV18	TRBJ1-1
TGTGCCAGCAGTGAAGAAGTTACAGATACGCAGTATTTT	CASSEEVTDTQYF	.	.	TRBV2	TRBJ2-3
.	CASSTQAKYGCNQPQHF	.	.	TRBV21-1	TRBJ1-5
TGTGCCAGCAGTGAGAATTGGGCCTACAATGAGCAGTTCTTC	CASSENWAYNEQFF	.	.	TRBV6-1	TRBJ2-1
TGTGCCAGCAGCCAGGGGAGATCCTACGAGCAGTACTTC	CASSQGRSYEQYF	.	.	TRBV2	TRBJ2-7
TGTGCCAGCAGTCCGCGCCGCAGGGGGACAGATACGCAGTATTTT	CASSPRRRGTDTQYF	.	TRBD1	TRBV28	TRBJ2-3
TGTGCCAGCAGCAACTGGTCGTCTTACGAGCAGTACTTC	CASSNWSSYEQYF	.	.	TRBV21-1	TRBJ2-7
TGTGCCAGCAGCTTTGGATCCCGGGGGTATGGCTACACCTTC	CASSFGSRGYGYTF	.	.	TRBV13	TRBJ1-2
TGTGCCAGTAGTATAGTCGACAGTCTTAATCAGCCCCAGCATTTT	CASSIVDSLNQPQHF	.	.	TRBV19	TRBJ1-5
TGTGCCAGTAGCGACGGGTGGTCTGGGGCCAACGTCCTGACTTTC	CASSDGWSGANVLTF	.	.	TRBV19	TRBJ2-6
TGCGCCAGCAGCGAGACCAATAACTATGGCTACACCTTC	CASSETNNYGYTF	.	.	TRBV5-1	TRBJ1-2
TGTGCCAGCAGCCCCGGGAGCGGGGCCAAAAACATTCAGTACTTC	CASSPGSGAKNIQYF	.	.	TRBV7-3	TRBJ2-4
TGTGCCAGCCGGTCGACAGGGCTCATAGATACGCAGTATTTT	CASRSTGLIDTQYF	.	TRBD1	TRBV6-5	TRBJ2-3
TGTGCCAGCAGCCCAAGGGGCGGGGCAAACACCGGGGAGCTGTTTTTT	CASSPRGGANTGELFF	once	.	TRBV9	TRBJ2-2
TGTGCCAGCAGCCAAGGGCTTCGGCAGTTCTTC	CASSQGLRQFF	.	.	TRBV14	TRBJ2-1
TGTGCCAGTAGCGACAGGGCCGGCGGCAATCAGCCCCAGCATTTT	CASSDRAGGNQPQHF	.	TRBD1	TRBV19	TRBJ1-5
TGTGCCAGCAGCCAAACGGACAGGGGGCATGACTATGGCTACACCTTC	CASSQTDRGHDYGYTF	.	TRBD1	TRBV4-2	TRBJ1-2
TGTGCCAGCAGCCCTACGAGGACTGAAGCTTTCTTT	CASSPTRTEAFF	.	.	TRBV7-2	TRBJ1-1
TGTGCCAGCAGCCGACAGGGGAGCACAGATACGCAGTATTTT	CASSRQGSTDTQYF	.	TRBD1	TRBV7-9	TRBJ2-3
TGTGCCAGCAGCCAATTGCTCGAGTCTAACTATGGCTACACCTTC	CASSQLLESNYGYTF	.	.	TRBV7-2	TRBJ1-2
TGTGCCAGCTCACCACAGTCATCTAGCAATCAGCCCCAGCATTTT	CASSPQSSSNQPQHF	once	.	TRBV18	TRBJ1-5
TGTGCCAGCAGTGAAGGGAACTTTCAGACCCAGTACTTC	CASSEGNFQTQYF	.	.	TRBV25-1	TRBJ2-5
TGTGCCAGCTCACCCGACAGAGTCTACGAGCAGTACTTC	CASSPDRVYEQYF	.	.	TRBV18	TRBJ2-7
TGTGCCAGTAGTATAGGGGCAGAGGAGACCCAGTACTTC	CASSIGAEETQYF	.	.	TRBV19	TRBJ2-5
TGTGCCAGTGACCCCGGTACTAGCGGGGCCAGAGTAAACGGGCAGTACTTC	CASDPGTSGARVNGQYF	.	TRBD2	TRBV25-1	TRBJ2-7
TGTGCCAGCAGCTCCCGGGGGAATGAAAAACTGTTTTTT	CASSSRGNEKLFF	.	.	TRBV5-4	TRBJ1-4
TGTGCCATCGTAGCGGGAGGGAAAGTCAATGAGCAGTTCTTC	CAIVAGGKVNEQFF	.	TRBD2	TRBV28	TRBJ2-1
TGCAGCGTTGAATTCGAGGGAGGGGGCACTGAAGCTTTCTTT	CSVEFEGGGTEAFF	.	.	TRBV29-1	TRBJ1-1
TGCGCCAGCAGCTTGGGAAACTACGAGACTCGAAAAGAGACCCAGTACTTC	CASSLGNYETRKETQYF	.	.	TRBV5-1	TRBJ2-5
TGTGCCAGCAGCTTTTACTCACCAGGGACCGCGGGAGCTTTCTTT	CASSFYSPGTAGAFF	.	.	TRBV7-2	TRBJ1-1